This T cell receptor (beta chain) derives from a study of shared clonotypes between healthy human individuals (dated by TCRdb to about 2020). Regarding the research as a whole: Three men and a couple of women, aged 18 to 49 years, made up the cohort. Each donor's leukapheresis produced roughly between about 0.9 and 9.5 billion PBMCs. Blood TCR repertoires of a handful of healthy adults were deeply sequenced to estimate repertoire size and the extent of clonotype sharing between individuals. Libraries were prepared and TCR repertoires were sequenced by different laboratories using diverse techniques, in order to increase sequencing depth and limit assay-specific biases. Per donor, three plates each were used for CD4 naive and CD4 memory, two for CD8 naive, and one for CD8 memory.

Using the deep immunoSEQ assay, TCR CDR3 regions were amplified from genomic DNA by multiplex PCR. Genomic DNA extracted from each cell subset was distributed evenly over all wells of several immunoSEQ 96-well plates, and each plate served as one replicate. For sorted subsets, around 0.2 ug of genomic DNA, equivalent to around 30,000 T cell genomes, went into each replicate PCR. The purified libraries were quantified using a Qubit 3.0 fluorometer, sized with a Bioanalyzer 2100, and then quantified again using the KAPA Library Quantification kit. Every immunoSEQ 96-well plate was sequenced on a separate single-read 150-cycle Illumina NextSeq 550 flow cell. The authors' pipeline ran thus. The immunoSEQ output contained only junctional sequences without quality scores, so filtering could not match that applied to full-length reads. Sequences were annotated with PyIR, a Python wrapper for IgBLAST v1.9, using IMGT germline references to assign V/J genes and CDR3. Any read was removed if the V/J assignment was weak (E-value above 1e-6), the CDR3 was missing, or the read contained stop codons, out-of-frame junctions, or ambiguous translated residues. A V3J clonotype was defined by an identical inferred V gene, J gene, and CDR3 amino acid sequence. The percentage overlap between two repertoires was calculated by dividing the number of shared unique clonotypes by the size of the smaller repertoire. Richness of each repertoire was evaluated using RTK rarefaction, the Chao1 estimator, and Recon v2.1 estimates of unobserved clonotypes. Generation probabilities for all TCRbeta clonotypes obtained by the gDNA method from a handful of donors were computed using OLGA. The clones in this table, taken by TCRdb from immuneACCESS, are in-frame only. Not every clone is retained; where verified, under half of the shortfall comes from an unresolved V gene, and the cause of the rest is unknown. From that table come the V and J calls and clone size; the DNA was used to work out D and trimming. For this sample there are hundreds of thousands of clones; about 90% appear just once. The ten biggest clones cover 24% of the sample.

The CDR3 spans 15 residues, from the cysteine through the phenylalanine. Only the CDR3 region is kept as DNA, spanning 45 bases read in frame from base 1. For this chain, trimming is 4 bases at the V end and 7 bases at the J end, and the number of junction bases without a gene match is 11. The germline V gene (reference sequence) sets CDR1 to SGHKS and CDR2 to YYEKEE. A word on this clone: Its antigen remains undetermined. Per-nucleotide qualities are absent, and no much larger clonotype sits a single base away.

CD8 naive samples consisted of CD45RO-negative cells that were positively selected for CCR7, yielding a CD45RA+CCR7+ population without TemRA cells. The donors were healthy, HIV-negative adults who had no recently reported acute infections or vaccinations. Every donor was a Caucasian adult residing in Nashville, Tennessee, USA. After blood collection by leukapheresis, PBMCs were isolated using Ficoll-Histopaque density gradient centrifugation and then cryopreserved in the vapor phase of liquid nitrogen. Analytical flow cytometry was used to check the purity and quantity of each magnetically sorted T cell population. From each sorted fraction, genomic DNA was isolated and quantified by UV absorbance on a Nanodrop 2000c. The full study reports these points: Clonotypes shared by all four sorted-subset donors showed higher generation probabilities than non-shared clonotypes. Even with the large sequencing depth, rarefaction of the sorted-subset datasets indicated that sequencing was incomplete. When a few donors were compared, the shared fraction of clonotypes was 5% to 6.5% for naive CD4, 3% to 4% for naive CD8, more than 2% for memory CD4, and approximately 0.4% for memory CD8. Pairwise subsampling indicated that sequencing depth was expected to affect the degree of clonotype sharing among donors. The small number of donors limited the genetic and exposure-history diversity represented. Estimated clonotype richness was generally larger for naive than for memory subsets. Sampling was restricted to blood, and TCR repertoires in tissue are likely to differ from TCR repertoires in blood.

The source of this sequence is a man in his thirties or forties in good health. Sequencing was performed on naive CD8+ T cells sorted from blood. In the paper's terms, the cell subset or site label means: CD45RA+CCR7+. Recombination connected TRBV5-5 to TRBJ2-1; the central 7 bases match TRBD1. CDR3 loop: CASSLQPGQINEQFF. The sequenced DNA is TGTGCCAGCAGCCTGCAACCGGGACAGATAAATGAGCAGTTCTTC.